The 19 T cell receptor beta chains below all came from one sample that was sequenced in a study of CD8 T cells in Susac syndrome (dated 2019 in TCRdb). Library construction relied on the immunoSEQ multiplex PCR assay. RNA was extracted with the RNeasy kit and 0.5 to 1 ug was reverse transcribed using random hexamers. Starting from the raw public reads, TCRdb applied fastp trimming at Q25, assembled clones with MiXCR and retained in-frame beta chains. Merged by CDR3 protein, the rows form single entries marked with the most common genes and DNA. The sample yields some 140,000 distinct CDR3 sequences; more than 75% were counted once. Together, the top ten hold around 0.24% of the sample. The sample consisted of CD8+ T cells from PBMCs. The receptors stem from a human donor with multiple sclerosis.

V is TRBV27 and J is TRBJ2-7; tentative D call: TRBD1 (6 bases). Germline loops: CDR1 MNHEY, CDR2 SMNVEV (reference sequence). This CDR3 region has 14 residues. V was shortened by 5 bases and J by 2 bases, with 13 bases between the two germline ends. The CDR3 DNA sequence: TGTGCCAGCAGTAGAACAGGGAACCCCTACGAGCAGTACTTC. This encodes CASSRTGNPYEQYF.

The chain couples TRBV27 to TRBJ1-1; no reliable D call. The ends were cut back, 2 bases at V and 4 bases at J, with 8 bases in the middle. Germline-derived CDR1 and CDR2 are MNHEY and SMNVEV (reference sequence). The CDR3 is made up of 13 amino acids. The CDR3 is CASSLSASTEAFF. CDR3 bases: TGTGCCAGCAGTTTAAGTGCAAGCACTGAAGCTTTCTTT.

V is TRBV12-3 or TRBV12-4 and J is TRBJ2-5; TRBD1 matches at 9 bases. The trim removed 3 bases at V and 5 bases at J, leaving 10 bases unmatched. The CDR3 runs 16 residues. The CDR3 protein is CASSFGVTGGGETQYF. The CDR3 bases are TGTGCCAGCAGTTTTGGGGTAACAGGGGGCGGGGAGACCCAGTACTTC.

This clonotype was found a few times. V is TRBV2 and J is TRBJ2-7; 7 nucleotides match TRBD2. Germline V lookup: CDR1 SNHLY, CDR2 FYNNEI. V was clipped by 5 bases and J by 2 bases; unmatched bases: 3. The CDR3 extends over 13 amino acids. The CDR3 spells CASSSTSAYEQYF. In DNA, the CDR3 is TGTGCCAGCAGTAGTACTAGCGCCTACGAGCAGTACTTC.

This clonotype was seen only once. As DNA, the CDR3 is TGTGCCTGGAGTGTTTTAAGCGGACCAGATCAAGAGACCCAGTACTTC. It encodes CAWSVLSGPDQETQYF. This chain connects TRBV30 to TRBJ2-5; D possibly corresponds to TRBD2 (5 bases). Trimming pared 0 bases from V and 2 bases from J, leaving 16 bases between. The length of the CDR3 is 16 residues. Germline-derived CDR1 and CDR2 are GTSNPN and SVGIG (reference sequence).

The rearrangement uses TRBV7-8 and TRBJ2-7; 11 positions agree with TRBD2. This CDR3 spans 15 amino acids. V shed 5 bases, J shed 2 bases, and the junction held 5 bases outside the gene matches. Germline V CDR1 and CDR2: SGHVS, FQNEAQ. The CDR3 DNA reads as TGTGCCAGCAGCCTCCCTAGCGGGGGGACCTACGAGCAGTACTTC. This codes for CASSLPSGGTYEQYF.

The CDR3 protein is CASSFVAGVDNEQFF. DNA for the CDR3: TGTGCCAGCAGCTTCGTAGCGGGAGTCGACAATGAGCAGTTCTTC. This chain links TRBV7-9 with TRBJ2-1, with TRBD2 matching over 9 bases. The CDR3 is 15 residues long. Germline CDR1 and CDR2: SEHNR and FQNEAQ (reference sequence). The trim removed 3 bases at V and 5 bases at J, leaving 5 bases unmatched.

The J gene is TRBJ2-7, the V gene TRBV9; possibly TRBD1 for D (5 bases). Germline-derived CDR1 and CDR2 are SGDLS and YYNGEE. The CDR3 is 14 residues long. Trimming took 3 bases from V and 6 from J, leaving 16 bases between them. CDR3 loop: CASSDRTLMGEQYF. The CDR3 DNA sequence: TGTGCCAGCAGCGACAGGACCTTGATGGGCGAGCAGTACTTC.

The V and J genes are TRBV30 and TRBJ2-1, with D tentatively TRBD2 (7 bases). The CDR3 is 13 residues long. Trimming removed 7 bases at V and 0 bases at J, with 10 bases between. Germline loops: CDR1 GTSNPN, CDR2 SVGIG (reference sequence). CDR3: CAFGGASYNEQFF. The CDR3, as DNA: TGTGCCTTTGGGGGGGCCTCCTACAATGAGCAGTTCTTC.

The chain joins TRBV28 to TRBJ2-2; D uncertain. The V gene lost 3 bases and the J gene lost 3 bases, with 20 bases spanning the gap. This CDR3 region has 18 residues. In germline, CDR1 is MDHEN, CDR2 SYDVKM. CDR3: CASSLDDQPGAHTGELFF. The CDR3 DNA reads TGTGCCAGCAGTTTGGATGACCAACCCGGAGCCCACACCGGGGAGCTGTTTTTT.

The chain has TRBV6-5 and TRBJ2-7; D not resolved. Trimming removed 3 bases at V and 6 bases at J, with 12 bases between. The CDR3 is 13 residues long. Looked up from germline, CDR1 is MNHEY and CDR2 is SVGAGI. CDR3 sequence: CASSYSASLEQYF. The DNA for the CDR3 is TGTGCCAGCAGTTATTCGGCCTCCCTCGAGCAGTACTTC.

The CDR3 is CASSRGRQALSTDTQYF. The CDR3 DNA follows: TGCGCCAGCAGCCGAGGCAGACAGGCCCTGAGCACAGATACGCAGTATTTT. The chain recombines TRBV4-1 with TRBJ2-3, with D possibly TRBD1 on 6 matching bases. The CDR3 is 17 residues long. Germline-derived CDR1 and CDR2 are MGHRA and YSYEKL. Trimming cost V 4 bases and J 0 bases, with 17 bases left between them.

This chain links TRBV29-1 with TRBJ2-3; 9 bases map to TRBD2. J lost 9 bases, V lost 2 bases, and 12 bases had no gene match. CDR1 is SQVTM and CDR2 is ANQGSEA in the germline V gene. The CDR3 covers 15 residues. The CDR3 loop reads CSVETAGGNGGTQYF. The CDR3 DNA sequence: TGCAGCGTTGAAACGGCGGGAGGGAACGGGGGCACGCAGTATTTT.

The chain uses TRBV24-1 and TRBJ2-1; TRBD2 agrees at 10 bases. CDR3 size: 15 residues. V shed 4 bases, J shed 7 bases, and the junction held 6 bases outside the gene matches. Germline assignment: CDR1 KGHDR and CDR2 SFDVKD. The chain's CDR3 is CATSELAGRGNEQFF. The CDR3 DNA sequence: TGTGCCACCAGTGAACTAGCGGGAAGAGGTAATGAGCAGTTCTTC.

This chain connects TRBV2 to TRBJ2-7; D uncertain. Deletions cut 1 base from V and 4 bases from J, with 14 bases between. CDR3 length: 15 residues. In germline, CDR1 is SNHLY, CDR2 FYNNEI. CDR3 region: CASSEGGVRFYEQYF. The DNA for the CDR3 is TGTGCCAGCAGTGAAGGAGGCGTCCGGTTTTACGAGCAGTACTTC.

The CDR3 DNA sequence: TGTGCCAGCAGCCCGGAAATTCGCGGGAGGGTGAGCACAGATACGCAGTATTTT. Translation: CASSPEIRGRVSTDTQYF. The chain recombines TRBV13 with TRBJ2-3, with TRBD2 matching 9 bases. The CDR3 extends over 18 amino acids. V lost 5 bases and J lost 0; bases outside the gene matches: 12. Germline-derived CDR1 and CDR2 are PRHDT and FYEKMQ (reference sequence).

The rearrangement links TRBV3-1 to TRBJ2-2; no reliable D call. The CDR3 has 13 amino acids. Germline V gene sequence: CDR1 LGHDT, CDR2 YNNKEL (reference sequence). With 5 bases removed from V and 0 bases from J, the gap between germline ends came to 4 bases. The CDR3 here is CASSNTNTGELFF. For the CDR3, the DNA is TGTGCCAGCAGCAATACGAACACCGGGGAGCTGTTTTTT.

J is TRBJ2-7 and V is TRBV20-1; maybe TRBD2 (5 bases). The germline V gene has CDR1 DFQATT and CDR2 SNEGSKA (reference sequence). V dropped 5 bases and J dropped 4 bases, with 12 bases sitting between them. CDR3 length equals 12 residues. For the CDR3, the DNA is TGCAGTGCTCGCCTACTAGAATACGAGCAGTACTTC. Translation: CSARLLEYEQYF.

V and J are TRBV10-2 and TRBJ2-7; 9 nucleotides match TRBD1. Losses at the gene ends were 6 bases for V and 2 bases for J; bases not matched to a gene: 5. This CDR3 comprises 14 residues. Looked up from germline, CDR1 is WSHSY and CDR2 is SAAADI. CDR3 amino acids: CASRWDRETYEQYF. The CDR3 region has the DNA TGCGCCAGCAGGTGGGACAGGGAAACCTACGAGCAGTACTTC.